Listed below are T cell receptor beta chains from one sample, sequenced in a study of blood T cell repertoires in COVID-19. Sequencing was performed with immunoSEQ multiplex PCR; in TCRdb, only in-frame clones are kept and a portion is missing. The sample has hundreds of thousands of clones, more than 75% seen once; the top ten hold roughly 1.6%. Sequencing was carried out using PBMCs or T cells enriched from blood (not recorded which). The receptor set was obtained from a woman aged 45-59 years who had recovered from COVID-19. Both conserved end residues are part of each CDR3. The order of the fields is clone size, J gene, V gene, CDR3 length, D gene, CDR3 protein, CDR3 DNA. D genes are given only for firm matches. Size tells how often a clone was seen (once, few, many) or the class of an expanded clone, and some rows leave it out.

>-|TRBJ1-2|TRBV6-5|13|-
CASTPFAGAGYTF
TGTGCCAGCACCCCATTTGCGGGGGCTGGCTACACCTTC
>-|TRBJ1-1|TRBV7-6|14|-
CASSRTTANTEAFF
TGTGCCAGCAGCCGCACGACAGCGAACACTGAAGCTTTCTTT
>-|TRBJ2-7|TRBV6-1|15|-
CASSSPRGSDYEQYF
TGTGCCAGCAGCTCCCCGAGAGGGTCGGACTACGAGCAGTACTTC
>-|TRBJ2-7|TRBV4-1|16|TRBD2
CASSQGTSGRSYEQYF
TGCGCCAGCAGCCAGGGGACTAGCGGGAGATCCTACGAGCAGTACTTC
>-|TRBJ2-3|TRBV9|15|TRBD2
CASSGSSGPTDTQYF
TGTGCCAGCAGCGGCTCTAGCGGCCCGACAGATACGCAGTATTTT
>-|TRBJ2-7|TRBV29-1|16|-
CSAVVWGQERGYEQYF
TGCAGCGCCGTGGTCTGGGGTCAAGAAAGGGGGTACGAGCAGTACTTC
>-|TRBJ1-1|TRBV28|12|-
CASRQANTEAFF
TGTGCCAGTCGACAGGCTAACACTGAAGCTTTCTTT
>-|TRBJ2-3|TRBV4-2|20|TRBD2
CASSDAGGGRDWERTDTQYF
TGTGCCAGCAGTGACGCGGGAGGAGGAAGGGATTGGGAACGCACAGATACGCAGTATTTT
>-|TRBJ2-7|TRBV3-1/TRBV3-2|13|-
CASSLGTSGEQYF
TGTGCCAGCAGCCTCGGGACTTCAGGGGAGCAGTACTTC
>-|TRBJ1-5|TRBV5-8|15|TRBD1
CASSAGTGVNQPQHF
TGTGCCAGCAGCGCCGGGACAGGGGTCAATCAGCCCCAGCATTTT
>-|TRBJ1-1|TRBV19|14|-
CASSIDHDSRAAFF
TGTGCCAGTAGTATAGATCATGACAGCAGGGCGGCTTTCTTT
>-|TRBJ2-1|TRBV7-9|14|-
CASSLGLTYNEQFF
TGTGCCAGCAGCTTAGGTCTTACCTACAATGAGCAGTTCTTC
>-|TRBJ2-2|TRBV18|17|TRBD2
CASSPLNGLAGTGELFF
TGTGCCAGCTCACCCTTAAACGGACTAGCGGGCACCGGGGAGCTGTTTTTT
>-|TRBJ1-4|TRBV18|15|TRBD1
CASSSTGTDLEKLFF
TGTGCCAGCTCATCAACCGGGACAGACCTTGAAAAACTGTTTTTT
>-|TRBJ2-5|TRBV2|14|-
CASRTHPGVETQYF
TGTGCCAGCAGGACCCACCCGGGAGTGGAGACCCAGTACTTC
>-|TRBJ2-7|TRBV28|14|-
CASAIQENSYEQYF
TGTGCCAGCGCTATCCAGGAAAACTCCTACGAGCAGTACTTC
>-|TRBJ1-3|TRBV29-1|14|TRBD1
CSVWLGQGGNTIYF
TGCAGCGTATGGTTGGGACAGGGCGGAAACACCATATATTTT
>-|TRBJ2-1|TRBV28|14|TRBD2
CASRPGLAGSEQFF
TGTGCCAGCAGGCCTGGACTAGCGGGATCTGAGCAGTTCTTC
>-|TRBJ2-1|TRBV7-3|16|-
CASSPSHLGFNNEQFF
TGTGCCAGCAGCCCCTCTCATCTAGGTTTCAACAATGAGCAGTTCTTC
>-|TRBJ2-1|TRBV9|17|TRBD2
CASSVGASGRGDNEQFF
TGTGCCAGCAGCGTAGGGGCTAGCGGGAGGGGGGACAATGAGCAGTTCTTC
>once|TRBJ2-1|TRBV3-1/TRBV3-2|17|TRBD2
CASSLRGSGNSYNEQFF
TGTGCCAGCAGCCTCCGTGGGAGCGGGAACTCCTACAATGAGCAGTTCTTC
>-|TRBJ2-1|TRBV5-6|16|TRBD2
CASSLGVSGRSNEQFF
TGTGCCAGCAGCTTGGGCGTTAGCGGGAGAAGCAATGAGCAGTTCTTC
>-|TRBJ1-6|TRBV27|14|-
CASSWRGYNSPLHF
TGTGCCAGCAGCTGGAGGGGTTATAATTCACCCCTCCACTTT
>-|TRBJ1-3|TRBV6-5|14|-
CASRRDNLKNTIYF
TGTGCCAGCAGGAGGGACAACCTTAAAAACACCATATATTTT
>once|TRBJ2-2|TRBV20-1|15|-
CSASRGGPNTGELFF
TGCAGTGCTAGTCGGGGAGGTCCGAACACCGGGGAGCTGTTTTTT
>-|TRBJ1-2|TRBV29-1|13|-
CSVEALQDYGYTF
TGCAGCGTTGAAGCCTTACAGGACTATGGCTACACCTTC
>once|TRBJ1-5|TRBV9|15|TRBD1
CASSVGTGADQPQHF
TGTGCCAGCAGCGTAGGGACAGGGGCGGATCAGCCCCAGCATTTT
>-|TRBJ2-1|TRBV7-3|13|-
CASSFNLIGEQFF
TGTGCCAGCAGCTTTAACTTGATCGGTGAGCAGTTCTTC
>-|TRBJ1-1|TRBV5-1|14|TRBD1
CASSPGTANTEAFF
TGCGCCAGCAGCCCCGGGACAGCGAACACTGAAGCTTTCTTT
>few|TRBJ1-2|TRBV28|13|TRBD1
CASSLQGGVGYTF
TGTGCCAGCAGTTTACAGGGGGGCGTGGGCTACACCTTC
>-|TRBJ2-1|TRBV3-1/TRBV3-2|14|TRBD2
CASKTSGRGNEQFF
TGTGCCAGCAAGACTAGCGGGAGAGGCAATGAGCAGTTCTTC
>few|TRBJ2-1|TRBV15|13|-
CATSRPLENEQFF
TGTGCCACCAGCAGACCTCTAGAAAATGAGCAGTTCTTC
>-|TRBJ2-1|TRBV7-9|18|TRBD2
CASSLRGRASGTYNEQFF
TGTGCCAGCAGCTTACGGGGGCGGGCTAGCGGGACCTACAATGAGCAGTTCTTC
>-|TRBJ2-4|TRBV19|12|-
CASSPPQGIQYF
TGTGCCAGTAGTCCACCTCAGGGCATTCAGTACTTC
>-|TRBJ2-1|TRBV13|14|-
CASSPDPTSNEQFF
TGTGCCAGCAGCCCAGACCCGACTAGCAATGAGCAGTTCTTC
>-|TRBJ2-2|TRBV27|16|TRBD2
CASSLPSGRLPGELFF
TGTGCCAGCAGTCTCCCGAGCGGGAGGCTACCCGGGGAGCTGTTTTTT
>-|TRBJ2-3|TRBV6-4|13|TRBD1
CASSSDRADTQYF
TGTGCCAGCAGTTCGGACAGGGCAGATACGCAGTATTTT
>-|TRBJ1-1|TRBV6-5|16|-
CASSYDDPRAMRKAFF
TGTGCCAGCAGTTACGATGATCCCAGGGCTATGAGGAAGGCTTTCTTT
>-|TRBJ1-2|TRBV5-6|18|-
CASSQTYPESRNAYGYTF
TGTGCCAGCAGCCAAACGTACCCCGAATCCAGAAACGCCTATGGCTACACCTTC
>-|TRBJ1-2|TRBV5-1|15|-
CASSLVGRVGYGYTF
TGCGCCAGCAGCTTGGTGGGGAGGGTTGGCTATGGCTACACCTTC
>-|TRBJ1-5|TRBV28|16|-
CASSFFRDRSNQPQHF
TGTGCCAGCAGTTTTTTCCGCGACAGAAGCAATCAGCCCCAGCATTTT
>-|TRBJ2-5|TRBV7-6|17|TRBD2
CASSHGLAGRPQETQYF
TGTGCCAGCAGCCACGGACTAGCGGGCAGACCACAAGAGACCCAGTACTTC
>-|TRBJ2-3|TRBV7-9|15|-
CASSLMDGPGNTQYF
TGTGCCAGCAGCTTAATGGACGGACCGGGGAATACGCAGTATTTT
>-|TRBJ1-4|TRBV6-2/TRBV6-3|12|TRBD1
CASSRTGVKLFF
TGTGCCAGCAGCCGCACAGGGGTAAAACTGTTTTTT
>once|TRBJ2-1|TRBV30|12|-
CAWSTRDGEQFF
TGTGCCTGGAGTACCCGAGATGGTGAGCAGTTCTTC
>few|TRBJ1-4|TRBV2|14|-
CASGRQTTNEKLFF
TGTGCCAGCGGCCGACAGACAACTAATGAAAAACTGTTTTTT
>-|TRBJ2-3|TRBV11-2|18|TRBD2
CASSLKTSGRLSTDTQYF
TGTGCCAGCAGCCTTAAGACTAGCGGGAGATTAAGCACAGATACGCAGTATTTT
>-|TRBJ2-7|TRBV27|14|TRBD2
CASSLLSTSGNRYF
TGTGCCAGCAGTTTATTATCCACTAGCGGGAACCGGTACTTC
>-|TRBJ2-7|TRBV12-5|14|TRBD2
CASGLGGSSYEQYF
TGTGCTAGTGGTTTGGGCGGGAGTTCCTACGAGCAGTACTTC
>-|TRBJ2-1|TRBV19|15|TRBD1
CASSIVRGINNEQFF
TGTGCCAGTAGTATAGTCAGGGGGATAAACAATGAGCAGTTCTTC
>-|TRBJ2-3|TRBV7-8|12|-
CASSLNIDTQYF
TGTGCCAGCAGCTTAAATATTGATACGCAGTATTTT
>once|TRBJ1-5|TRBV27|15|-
CAPKMRDCGNQPQHF
TGTGCCCCCAAGATGCGGGATTGCGGCAATCAGCCCCAGCATTTT
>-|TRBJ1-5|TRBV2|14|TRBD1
CASRRDSRNQPQHF
TGTGCCAGCAGGAGGGACAGCCGCAATCAGCCCCAGCATTTT
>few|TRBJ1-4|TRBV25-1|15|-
CASSASLAANEKLFF
TGTGCCAGCAGTGCCTCCCTCGCGGCTAATGAAAAACTGTTTTTT
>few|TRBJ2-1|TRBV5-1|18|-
CASSAGRGSASAINEQFF
TGCGCCAGCAGCGCCGGCCGTGGGAGCGCCTCGGCGATCAATGAGCAGTTCTTC
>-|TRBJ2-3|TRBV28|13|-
CASSTGRTDTQYF
TGTGCCAGCTCAACAGGGCGCACAGATACGCAGTATTTT
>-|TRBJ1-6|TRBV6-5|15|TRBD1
CASSSDRGYNSPLHF
TGTGCCAGCAGTTCGGACAGGGGCTATAATTCACCCCTCCACTTT
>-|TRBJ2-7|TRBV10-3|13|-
CAIRPFGSDEQYF
TGTGCCATCAGGCCTTTCGGGAGTGACGAGCAGTACTTC
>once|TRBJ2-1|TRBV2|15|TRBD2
CASSILAGEGDEQFF
TGTGCCAGCAGTATACTAGCGGGAGAAGGGGATGAGCAGTTCTTC